This TCR beta chain came from a study of T cell changes during pregnancy in multiple sclerosis. Germline CDR1 MDHEN, CDR2 SYDVKM. V lost 10 bases, J lost 8 bases, and 11 bases lay in between. CDR3 length equals 10 residues. This table comes from immunoSEQ multiplex PCR, and its TCRdb copy is limited to in-frame clones, with some not included. Found here are 79,000 or so clones, 80% to 90% of them singletons; the top ten hold less than 4%. Sequences were derived from peripheral blood, sampled before pregnancy. The chain joins TRBV28 to TRBJ1-1; no definite D call. This receptor was obtained from a female donor with multiple sclerosis, enrolled in a pregnancy study. The DNA for the CDR3 is TGTGCCACCTATGTCCGAGAAGCTTTCTTT. Translating it yields CATYVREAFF.